Sequencing of this TCR beta chain was carried out in a study of human T cells and chemical hapten exposure. Library preparation tagged each individual cDNA molecule with a unique molecular identifier. Authors' analysis steps: Between roughly 23,224 and 700,000 TCRs appeared in each sample, and the median stood at 95,638. TCRdb recomputed calls from the RACE reads with MiXCR, one row per CDR3 protein. These V and J calls originate from TCRdb's pipeline instead of the authors' own analysis. This sample carries about 79,000 distinct CDR3 sequences, over 8.5% of them seen once, and the ten largest clones take roughly 1.5%. The sample's time point: healthy volunteer bleed at 6 weeks. RNA extraction used unfractionated whole blood as the source of total RNA. Germline V gene data show CDR1 as DFQATT and CDR2 as SNEGSKA (reference sequence). The V end lost 3 bases, the J end lost 10 bases, and 13 bases lay between the germline ends. This CDR3 comprises 12 residues.

The sample holds a few counts of this clonotype. This chain links TRBV20-1 with TRBJ2-1; D is uncertain. This sequence originates from a male donor in good health. Some clones in this sample may be carry-over from other donors' samples. Sequenced input: whole blood. The CDR3 sequence: CSARGDLLEQFF. The CDR3 coding sequence is TGCAGTGCTAGGGGTGACTTGCTGGAGCAGTTCTTC.